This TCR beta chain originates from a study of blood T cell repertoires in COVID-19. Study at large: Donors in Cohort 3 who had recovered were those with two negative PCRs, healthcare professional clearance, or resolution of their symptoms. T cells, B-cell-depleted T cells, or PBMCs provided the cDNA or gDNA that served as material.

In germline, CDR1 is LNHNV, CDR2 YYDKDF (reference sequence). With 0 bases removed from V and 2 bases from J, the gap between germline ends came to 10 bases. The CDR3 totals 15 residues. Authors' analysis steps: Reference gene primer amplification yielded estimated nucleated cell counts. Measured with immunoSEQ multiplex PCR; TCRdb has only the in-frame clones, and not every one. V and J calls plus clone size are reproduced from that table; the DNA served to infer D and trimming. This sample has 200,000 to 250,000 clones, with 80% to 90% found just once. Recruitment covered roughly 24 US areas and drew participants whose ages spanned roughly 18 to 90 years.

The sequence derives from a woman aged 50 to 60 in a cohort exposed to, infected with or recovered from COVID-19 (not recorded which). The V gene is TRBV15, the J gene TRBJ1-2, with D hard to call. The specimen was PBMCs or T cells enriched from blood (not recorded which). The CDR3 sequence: CATSRDLSRNYGYTF. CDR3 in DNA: TGTGCCACCAGCAGAGATCTTTCCCGGAACTATGGCTACACCTTC.